Listed here are 17 T cell receptor beta chains from one sample, sequenced in a study of CD8+ T cells in alopecia areata. RNA extraction was followed by reverse transcription into cDNA, which acted as the sequencing template. Assay: immunoSEQ multiplex PCR; the TCRdb copy retains only in-frame clones and omits some. Among fewer than 150,000 clones listed, roughly 58% were seen once. This specimen was CD4+ T cells sorted from blood, taken at week 0. These receptors were taken from a human donor with alopecia areata.

The V gene is TRBV10-3, the J gene TRBJ2-3; 7 nucleotides align to TRBD1. Germline CDR1 and CDR2: ENHRY and SYGVKD. Unmatched junction bases numbered 7, after V lost 8 bases and J lost 2 bases. The CDR3 has 14 residues. The CDR3 loop is CAIAPGQPTDTQYF. CDR3 DNA sequence: TGTGCCATCGCACCGGGACAGCCCACAGATACGCAGTATTTT.

V is TRBV2 and J is TRBJ2-5; D remains ambiguous. The CDR3 has 15 residues. In germline, CDR1 is SNHLY, CDR2 FYNNEI. V was shortened by 6 bases and J by 1 base, with 15 bases between the two germline ends. The CDR3 region has the DNA TGTGCCAGCAGCCGAGTTGACGGACCCCAAGAGACCCAGTACTTC. As protein: CASSRVDGPQETQYF.

The V call is TRBV7-2, the J call TRBJ2-1; D call uncertain. V was cut by 1 base and J by 0 bases, with 7 bases left in between. Germline V lookup: CDR1 SGHTA, CDR2 FQGNSA. There are 15 residues in the CDR3. CDR3 nucleotides: TGTGCCAGCAGCTTAGAGGAGAGCTCCTACAATGAGCAGTTCTTC. Protein sequence: CASSLEESSYNEQFF.

The CDR3 DNA reads TGTGCCAGCAGCCCCGACAGGGTAGATACGCAGTATTTT. As protein: CASSPDRVDTQYF. The chain combines TRBV11-2 with TRBJ2-3; TRBD1 aligns across 7 bases. The CDR3 is made up of 13 amino acids. Germline CDR1 and CDR2: SGHAT and FQNNGV. V was pared by 5 bases and J by 5 bases, with 4 bases of the junction left unmatched. Full variable domain (remainder filled in from reference TRBV11-2 and TRBJ2-3): EAGVAQSPRYKIIEKRQSVAFWCNPISGHATLYWYQQILGQGPKLLIQFQNNGVVDDSQLPKDRFSAERLKGVDSTLKIQPAKLEDSAVYLCASSPDRVDTQYFGPGTRLTVL.

The CDR3 nucleotides read TGTGCCAGCAGCTCACTTGGGGTAGGCGGGAGAGACCCGGAGACCCAGTACTTC. Translation: CASSSLGVGGRDPETQYF. The chain has TRBV9 and TRBJ2-5; 7 bases are shared with TRBD2. This CDR3 contains 18 residues. Germline trimming cut 4 bases from V and 5 bases from J; bases unmatched to any gene: 20. The germline CDR1 and CDR2 sequences are SGDLS and YYNGEE.

The chain couples TRBV4-3 to TRBJ2-2; the D gene is possibly TRBD2 (5 bases). This CDR3 is built from 14 residues. Germline V lookup: CDR1 LGHNA, CDR2 YSLEER. Trimming cost V 1 base and J 4 bases, with 7 bases left between them. CDR3 region: CASSQVRGTGELFF. The CDR3 bases are TGCGCCAGCAGCCAAGTTCGGGGCACCGGGGAGCTGTTTTTT.

J is TRBJ2-7 and V is TRBV19; TRBD1 agrees at 7 bases. The CDR3 is 14 residues long. The germline V gene encodes CDR1 LNHDA and CDR2 SQIVND (reference sequence). Trimming took 3 bases from V and 3 from J; bases not matched to a gene: 5. CDR3 sequence: CASSMMGQSYEQYF. For the CDR3, the DNA is TGTGCCAGTAGTATGATGGGACAGAGCTACGAGCAGTACTTC.

This rearrangement joins TRBV9 to TRBJ1-2; perhaps TRBD1 as D (6 bases). Between the trimmed V and J ends, which lost 3 bases and 4 bases, there was a span of 10 bases. Germline V gene data show CDR1 as SGDLS and CDR2 as YYNGEE. The CDR3 consists of 13 residues. The CDR3 is CASSADSGYGYTF. In DNA, the CDR3 is TGTGCCAGCAGCGCGGACAGCGGCTATGGCTACACCTTC.

This clone appeared a few times. V and J are TRBV9 and TRBJ1-2; D might be TRBD1 (5 bases). The ends were cut back, 3 bases at V and 0 bases at J, with 12 bases in the middle. The CDR3 contains 15 residues. CDR1 is SGDLS, CDR2 YYNGEE, per germline. The CDR3 loop reads CASSDGGLANYGYTF. In nucleotides, the CDR3 is TGTGCCAGCAGCGACGGGGGTTTAGCTAACTATGGCTACACCTTC.

This clone was recorded a few times. The chain couples TRBV6-6 to TRBJ2-7; D unclear. Looked up from germline, CDR1 is MNHNY and CDR2 is SVGAGI (reference sequence). The CDR3 length is 15 residues. V was pared by 6 bases and J by 0 bases, with 15 bases between. Here the CDR3 DNA reads TGTGCCAGCAGCCGCAGGCACTCTAGCTCCTACGAGCAGTACTTC. This gives the protein CASSRRHSSSYEQYF.

The rearrangement uses TRBV18 and TRBJ2-3, with D unclear. CDR3 length: 13 amino acids. Trimming removed 3 bases from V and 0 bases from J, with 4 bases in between. CDR1 KGHSH and CDR2 LQKENI come from the germline V gene. The CDR3 sequence is CASSPVSTDTQYF. The CDR3 DNA reads TGTGCCAGCTCACCCGTTAGCACAGATACGCAGTATTTT.

This chain links TRBV5-1 with TRBJ2-3; D is perhaps TRBD1 (6 bases). CDR3 size: 12 residues. The germline V gene has CDR1 SGHRS and CDR2 YFSETQ. The V and J ends lost 4 bases and 9 bases respectively, with 12 bases between them. CDR3 sequence reads: CASSQGRETQYF. The CDR3 nucleotides are TGCGCCAGCAGCCAGGGGAGAGAGACGCAGTATTTT.

The chain joins TRBV27 to TRBJ2-5, with 8 nucleotides matching TRBD2. Germline loops: CDR1 MNHEY, CDR2 SMNVEV (reference sequence). V lost 2 bases to trimming and J lost 5 bases; unmatched junction nucleotides: 1. CDR3 length: 13 residues. The CDR3 DNA follows: TGTGCCAGCAGTTTAGCGGGAGGTGAGACCCAGTACTTC. Its translation is CASSLAGGETQYF.

The chain employs TRBV6-5 and TRBJ2-1; the D call may be TRBD1 or TRBD2 (6 bases each). CDR3 length: 15 residues. Trimming took off 5 bases at V and 5 bases at J, with 16 bases between the two ends. The germline V gene encodes CDR1 MNHEY and CDR2 SVGAGI. CDR3 nucleotides: TGTGCCAGCAGTGCAGACAGGAGGACTAACAATGAGCAGTTCTTC. Amino acid sequence: CASSADRRTNNEQFF.

This chain joins TRBV2 and TRBJ1-6, with D unclear. The germline CDR1 and CDR2 sequences are SNHLY and FYNNEI. Trimming took off 5 bases at V and 7 bases at J, with 15 bases between the two ends. The CDR3 runs 15 residues. CDR3 sequence: CASSLEGSGNSPLHF. The CDR3 DNA sequence: TGTGCCAGCAGTCTAGAGGGTTCGGGGAATTCACCCCTCCACTTT.

The rearrangement joins TRBV9 to TRBJ1-6, with TRBD1 matching over 7 bases. Per germline, CDR1 SGDLS and CDR2 YYNGEE. J lost 10 bases, V lost 4 bases, and 8 bases had no gene match. The CDR3 contains 14 residues. Written as DNA, the CDR3 is TGTGCCAGCAGCAAAGACAGGGTTGGCTCACCCCTCCACTTT. Encoded protein: CASSKDRVGSPLHF.

The chain recombines TRBV4-2 with TRBJ1-1, with a possible D match to TRBD1 (5 bases). The CDR3 totals 15 residues. Trimming took off 3 bases at V and 4 bases at J, with 15 bases between the two ends. Germline V gene data show CDR1 as LGHNA and CDR2 as YNFKEQ. This chain's CDR3 is CASSHVGRDRTEAFF. The CDR3 DNA reads as TGTGCCAGCAGCCACGTGGGAAGGGACCGCACTGAAGCTTTCTTT.